Detailed here is one TCR beta chain. These data originate in a study of blood T cell repertoires in COVID-19. About the study: The samples span acute and convalescent COVID-19 from the United States, Italy and Spain. T cells, B-cell-depleted T cells, or PBMCs supplied cDNA or gDNA.

Trimming took 0 bases from V and 7 from J, leaving 11 bases between them. Germline assignment: CDR1 MGHRA and CDR2 YSYEKL. The CDR3 length is 14 residues. In the authors' workflow: By means of reference gene primer amplification, nucleated cell counts were estimated. Using immunoSEQ multiplex PCR, the repertoire was profiled, and TCRdb retains in-frame clones only, with some absent. That table supplies the V and J calls and clone size; D and trimming were determined from the DNA. This table holds 27,000 or so clones, 85% to 90% found once. The receptor was isolated from a man aged 65 to 85 with active COVID-19. The V gene is TRBV4-1, the J gene TRBJ2-3; perhaps TRBD2 as D (7 bases). Sequencing was done on a sample of peripheral blood. DNA for the CDR3: TGCGCCAGCAGCCAAGAGAGGGGGGGGTATACGCAGTATTTT. As protein: CASSQERGGYTQYF.